This TCR beta chain was captured by sequencing in a study of human CD8 memory T cell subsets. Study-wide findings and caveats: Whereas effector memory cells differed, stem-like memory and precursor exhausted T cells had comparably high diversity.

By UMI-labeled 5' RACE, the TCR beta libraries were made. TCRdb derives one entry per CDR3 protein from the 5' RACE reads, leaving out DNA. The ten top clones account for 5% to 6.5%, within a sample of about 17,000 distinct CDR3 sequences. Remarks on this clonotype: As yet, its antigen is unknown.

The germline V gene encodes CDR1 MDHEN and CDR2 SYDVKM. This CDR3 comprises 16 residues. This chain joins TRBV28 and TRBJ1-1; TCRdb's D gene call, TRBD1, goes unchecked for lack of DNA. Sample: CD8+ stem-like memory T cells (TSCM and TCM) sorted from PBMCs. The sample's subset: stem-like memory CD8 T cells (TSTEM), CCR7+ PD-1- TIGIT-. The TCR was taken from a human donor in good health. The CDR3 loop reads CASSLFKDTLNTEAFF. Looking up the rest from reference TRBV28 and TRBJ1-1 gives the full variable domain: DVKVTQSSRYLVKRTGEKVFLECVQDMDHENMFWYRQDPGLGLRLIYFSYDVKMKEKGDIPEGYSVSREKKERFSLILESASTNQTSMYLCASSLFKDTLNTEAFFGQGTRLTVV.